This TCR beta chain emerged from a study of blood T cell repertoires in COVID-19. Original processing notes: Reference gene primers were amplified, and this amplification served to estimate nucleated cell counts. Sequenced by immunoSEQ multiplex PCR; TCRdb stores in-frame clones only, minus some. The D gene and trimming were derived from the DNA, and the V and J assignments and clone size from that table. The sample yields over 200,000 clones, roughly nine tenths seen once. V lost 10 bases, J lost 2 bases, and 18 bases lay in between. Looked up from germline, CDR1 is MDHEN and CDR2 is SYDVKM. This CDR3 region has 15 residues.

The source is a young man who had recovered from COVID-19. Sequenced input: PBMCs or T cells enriched from blood (not recorded which). V gene TRBV28 combines with J gene TRBJ2-1; D might be TRBD1 (6 bases). In DNA form, the CDR3 reads TGTGCCATAACAGGGCCGGGCTTAACCTACAATGAGCAGTTCTTC. Translating gives CAITGPGLTYNEQFF.